The clone carrying this T cell receptor (beta chain) came up a few times. The sample originates from a study of T cells in Graves' hyperthyroidism and ophthalmopathy. Germline CDR1 and CDR2: MNHNY and SVGAGI (reference sequence). Trimming pared 0 bases from V and 4 bases from J, leaving 12 bases between. There are 15 residues in the CDR3. The investigators amplified TCR beta CDR3 regions from RNA transcripts. Using the HTBI primer set, a first-round RT-PCR was run on the TCR CDR3. Each CDR3 protein gets one entry after TCRdb re-called the multiplex PCR reads with MiXCR. The table has over 500,000 distinct CDR3 sequences, about 16% seen once.

The rearrangement uses TRBV6-6 and TRBJ1-1; weak D call: TRBD1 (6 bases). The sequencing sample was made of blood. This sequence was found in a young woman with Graves' ophthalmopathy. Here the CDR3 reads CASSYSGGGGTEAFF. The CDR3 region has the DNA TGTGCCAGCAGTTACTCGGGCGGGGGCGGCACTGAAGCTTTCTTT.